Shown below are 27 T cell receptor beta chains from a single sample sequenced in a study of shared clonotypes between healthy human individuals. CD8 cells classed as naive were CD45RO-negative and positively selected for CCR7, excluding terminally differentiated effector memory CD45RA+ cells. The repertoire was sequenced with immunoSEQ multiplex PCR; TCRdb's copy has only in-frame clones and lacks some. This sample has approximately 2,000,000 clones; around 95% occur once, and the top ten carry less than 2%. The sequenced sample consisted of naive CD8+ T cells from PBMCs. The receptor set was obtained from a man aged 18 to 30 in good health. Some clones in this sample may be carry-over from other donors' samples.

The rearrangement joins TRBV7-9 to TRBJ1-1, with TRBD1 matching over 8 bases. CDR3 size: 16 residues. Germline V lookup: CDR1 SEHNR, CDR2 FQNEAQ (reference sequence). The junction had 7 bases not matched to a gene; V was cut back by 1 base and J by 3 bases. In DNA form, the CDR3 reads TGTGCCAGCAGCTTAGGGTCAGGGGGCTATGACACTGAAGCTTTCTTT. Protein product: CASSLGSGGYDTEAFF.

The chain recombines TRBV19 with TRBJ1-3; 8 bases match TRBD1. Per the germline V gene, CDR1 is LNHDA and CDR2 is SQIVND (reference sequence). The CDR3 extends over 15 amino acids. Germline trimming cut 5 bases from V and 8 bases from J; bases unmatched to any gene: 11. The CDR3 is CASSGRTGPVDTIYF. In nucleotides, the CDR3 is TGTGCCAGTAGTGGAAGGACAGGGCCCGTCGACACCATATATTTT.

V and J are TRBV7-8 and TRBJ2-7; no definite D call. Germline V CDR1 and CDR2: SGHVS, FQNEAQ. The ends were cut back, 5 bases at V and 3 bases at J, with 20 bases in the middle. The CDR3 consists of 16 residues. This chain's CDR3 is CASSLPIIPSYYEQYF. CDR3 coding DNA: TGTGCCAGCAGCCTCCCTATTATTCCGAGCTACTACGAGCAGTACTTC.

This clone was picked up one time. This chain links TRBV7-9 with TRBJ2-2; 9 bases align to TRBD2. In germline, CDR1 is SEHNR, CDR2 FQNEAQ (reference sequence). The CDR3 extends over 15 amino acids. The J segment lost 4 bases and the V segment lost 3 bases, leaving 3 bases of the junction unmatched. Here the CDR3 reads CASSFLSGSTGELFF. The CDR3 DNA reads TGTGCCAGCAGCTTCCTTAGCGGGAGCACCGGGGAGCTGTTTTTT.

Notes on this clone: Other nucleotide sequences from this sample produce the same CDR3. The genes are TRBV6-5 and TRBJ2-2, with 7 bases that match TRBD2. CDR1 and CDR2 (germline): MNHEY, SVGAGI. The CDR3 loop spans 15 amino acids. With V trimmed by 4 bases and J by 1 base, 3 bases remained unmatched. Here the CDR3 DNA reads TGTGCCAGCAGTTCTAGCGGAGAGAACACCGGGGAGCTGTTTTTT. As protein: CASSSSGENTGELFF.

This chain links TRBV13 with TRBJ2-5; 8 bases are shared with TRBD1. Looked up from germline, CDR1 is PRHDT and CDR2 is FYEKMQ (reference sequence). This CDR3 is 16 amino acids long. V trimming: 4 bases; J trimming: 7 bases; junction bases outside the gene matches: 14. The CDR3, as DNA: TGTGCCAGCAGCTACCAGGGGCACAGGGGGGCAGGGACCCAGTACTTC. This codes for CASSYQGHRGAGTQYF.

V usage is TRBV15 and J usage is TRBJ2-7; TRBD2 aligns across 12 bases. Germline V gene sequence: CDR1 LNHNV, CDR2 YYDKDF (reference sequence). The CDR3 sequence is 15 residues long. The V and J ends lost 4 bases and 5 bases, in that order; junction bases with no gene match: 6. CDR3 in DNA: TGTGCCACCAGCAATCCTAGCGGGAGGGCCGACGAGCAGTACTTC. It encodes CATSNPSGRADEQYF. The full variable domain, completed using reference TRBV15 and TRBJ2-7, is DAMVIQNPRYQVTQFGKPVTLSCSQTLNHNVMYWYQQKSSQAPKLLFHYYDKDFNNEADTPDNFQSRRPNTSFCFLDIRSPGLGDTAMYLCATSNPSGRADEQYFGPGTRLTVT.

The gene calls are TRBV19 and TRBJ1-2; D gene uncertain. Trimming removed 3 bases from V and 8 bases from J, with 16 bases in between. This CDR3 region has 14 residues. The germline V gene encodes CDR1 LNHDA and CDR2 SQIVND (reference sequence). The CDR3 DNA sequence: TGTGCCAGTAGTATTTTTTCGGTCCGGGAGGGCTACACCTTC. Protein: CASSIFSVREGYTF.

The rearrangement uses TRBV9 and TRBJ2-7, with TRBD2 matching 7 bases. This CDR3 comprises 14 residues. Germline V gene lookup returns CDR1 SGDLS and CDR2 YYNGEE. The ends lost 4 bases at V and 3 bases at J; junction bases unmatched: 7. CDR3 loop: CASSPWEGNYEQYF. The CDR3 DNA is TGTGCCAGCAGCCCGTGGGAGGGTAACTACGAGCAGTACTTC.

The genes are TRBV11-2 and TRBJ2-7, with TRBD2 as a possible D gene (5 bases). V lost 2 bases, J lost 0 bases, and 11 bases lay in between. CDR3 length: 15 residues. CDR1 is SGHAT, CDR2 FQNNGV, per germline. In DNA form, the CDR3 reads TGTGCCAGCAGCTTAAACGGGATGAGCTCCTACGAGCAGTACTTC. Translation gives CASSLNGMSSYEQYF.

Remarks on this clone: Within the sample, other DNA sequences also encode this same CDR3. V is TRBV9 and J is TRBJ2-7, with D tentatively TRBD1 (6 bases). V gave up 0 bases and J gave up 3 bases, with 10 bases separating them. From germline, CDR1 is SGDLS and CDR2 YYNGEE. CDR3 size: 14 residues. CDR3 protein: CASSVGGQGYEQYF. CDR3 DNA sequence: TGTGCCAGCAGCGTAGGGGGACAAGGCTACGAGCAGTACTTC.

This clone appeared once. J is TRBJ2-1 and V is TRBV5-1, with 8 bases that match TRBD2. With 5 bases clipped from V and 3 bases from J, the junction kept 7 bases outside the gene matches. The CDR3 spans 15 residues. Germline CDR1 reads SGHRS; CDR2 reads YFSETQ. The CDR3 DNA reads TGCGCCAGCAGTCTGAGCGGGAGCATCTACAATGAGCAGTTCTTC. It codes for CASSLSGSIYNEQFF.

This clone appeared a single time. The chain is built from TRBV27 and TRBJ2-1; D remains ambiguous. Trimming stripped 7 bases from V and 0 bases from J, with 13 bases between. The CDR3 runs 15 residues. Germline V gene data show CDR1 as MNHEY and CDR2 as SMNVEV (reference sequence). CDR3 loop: CASTPRWSSYNEQFF. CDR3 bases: TGTGCCAGCACCCCTCGCTGGAGCTCCTACAATGAGCAGTTCTTC.

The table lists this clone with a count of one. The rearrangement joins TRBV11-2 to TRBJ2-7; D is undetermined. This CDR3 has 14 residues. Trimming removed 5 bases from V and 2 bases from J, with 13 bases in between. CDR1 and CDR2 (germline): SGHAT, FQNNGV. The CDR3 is CASSRFAETYEQYF. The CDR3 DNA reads TGTGCCAGCAGCCGATTCGCGGAAACCTACGAGCAGTACTTC.

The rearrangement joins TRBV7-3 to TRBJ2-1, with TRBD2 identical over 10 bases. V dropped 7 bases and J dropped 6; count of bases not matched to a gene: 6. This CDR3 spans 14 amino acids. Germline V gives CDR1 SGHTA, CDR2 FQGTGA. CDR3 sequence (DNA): TGTGCCAGCAACCTACTAGCGGGAAGCAATGAGCAGTTCTTC. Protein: CASNLLAGSNEQFF.

CDR3 coding DNA: TGTGCCAGCAGCGGGGCGGAAGAAAAACTGTTTTTT. Protein: CASSGAEEKLFF. The chain joins TRBV9 to TRBJ1-4; D is unresolved. CDR1 and CDR2 from the germline V gene are SGDLS and YYNGEE. V lost 3 bases to trimming and J lost 8 bases, with 8 bases between them. The CDR3 spans 12 residues.

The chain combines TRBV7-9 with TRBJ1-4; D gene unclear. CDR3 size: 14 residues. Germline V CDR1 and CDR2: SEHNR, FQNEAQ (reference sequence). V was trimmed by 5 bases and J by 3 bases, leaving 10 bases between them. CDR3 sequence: CASSPPLANEKLFF. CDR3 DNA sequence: TGTGCCAGCAGCCCCCCGTTGGCTAATGAAAAACTGTTTTTT.

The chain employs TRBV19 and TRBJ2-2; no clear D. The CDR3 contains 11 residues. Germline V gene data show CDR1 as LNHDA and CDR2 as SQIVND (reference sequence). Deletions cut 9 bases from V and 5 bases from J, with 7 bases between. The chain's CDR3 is CASSMTGELFF. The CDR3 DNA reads TGTGCCAGCTCCATGACCGGGGAGCTGTTTTTT.

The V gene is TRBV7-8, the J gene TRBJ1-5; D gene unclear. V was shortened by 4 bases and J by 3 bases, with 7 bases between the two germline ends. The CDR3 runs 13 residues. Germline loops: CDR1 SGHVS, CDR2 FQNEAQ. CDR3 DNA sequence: TGTGCCAGCAGCTCCGACCTCAATCAGCCCCAGCATTTT. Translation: CASSSDLNQPQHF. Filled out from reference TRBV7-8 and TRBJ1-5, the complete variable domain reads GAGVSQSPRYKVAKRGQDVALRCDPISGHVSLFWYQQALGQGPEFLTYFQNEAQLDKSGLPSDRFFAERPEGSVSTLKIQRTQQEDSAVYLCASSSDLNQPQHFGDGTRLSIL.

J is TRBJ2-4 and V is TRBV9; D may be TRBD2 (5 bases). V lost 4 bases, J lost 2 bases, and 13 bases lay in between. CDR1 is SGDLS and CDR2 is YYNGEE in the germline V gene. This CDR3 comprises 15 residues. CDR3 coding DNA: TGTGCCAGCAGCCCAGCCTCGGGGTCCAAAAACATTCAGTACTTC. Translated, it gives CASSPASGSKNIQYF.

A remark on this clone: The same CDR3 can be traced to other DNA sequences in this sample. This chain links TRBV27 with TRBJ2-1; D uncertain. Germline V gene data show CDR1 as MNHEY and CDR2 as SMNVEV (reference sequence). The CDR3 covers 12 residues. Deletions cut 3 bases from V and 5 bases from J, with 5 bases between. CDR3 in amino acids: CASSFLHNEQFF. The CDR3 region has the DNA TGTGCCAGCAGTTTCCTTCACAATGAGCAGTTCTTC.

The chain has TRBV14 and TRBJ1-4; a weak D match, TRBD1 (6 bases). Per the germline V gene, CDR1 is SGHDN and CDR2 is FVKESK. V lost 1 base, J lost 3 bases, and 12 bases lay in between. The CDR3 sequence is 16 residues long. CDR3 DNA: TGTGCCAGCAGCCAAGCTCTGCGGGGGCCTAATGAAAAACTGTTTTTT. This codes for CASSQALRGPNEKLFF. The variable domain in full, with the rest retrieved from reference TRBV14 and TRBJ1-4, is EAGVTQFPSHSVIEKGQTVTLRCDPISGHDNLYWYRRVMGKEIKFLLHFVKESKQDESGMPNNRFLAERTGGTYSTLKVQPAELEDSGVYFCASSQALRGPNEKLFFGSGTQLSVL.

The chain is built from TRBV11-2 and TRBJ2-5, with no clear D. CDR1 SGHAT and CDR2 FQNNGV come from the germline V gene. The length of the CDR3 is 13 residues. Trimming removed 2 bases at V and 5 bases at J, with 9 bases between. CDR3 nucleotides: TGTGCCAGCAGCTTAACCCGCGCGGAGACCCAGTACTTC. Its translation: CASSLTRAETQYF.

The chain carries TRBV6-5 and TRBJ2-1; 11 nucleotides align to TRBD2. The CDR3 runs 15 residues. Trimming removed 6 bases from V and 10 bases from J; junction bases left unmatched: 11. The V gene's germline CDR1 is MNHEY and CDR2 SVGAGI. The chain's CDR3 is CASRILAGAPLEQFF. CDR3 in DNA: TGTGCCAGCAGGATACTAGCGGGAGCGCCTTTGGAGCAGTTCTTC.

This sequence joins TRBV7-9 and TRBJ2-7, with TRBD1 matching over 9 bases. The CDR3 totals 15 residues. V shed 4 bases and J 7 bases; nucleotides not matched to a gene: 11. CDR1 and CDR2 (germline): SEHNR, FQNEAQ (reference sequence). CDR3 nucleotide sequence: TGTGCCAGCAGCTCAAACAGGGGGCAGGTCTGGGAGCAGTACTTC. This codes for CASSSNRGQVWEQYF.

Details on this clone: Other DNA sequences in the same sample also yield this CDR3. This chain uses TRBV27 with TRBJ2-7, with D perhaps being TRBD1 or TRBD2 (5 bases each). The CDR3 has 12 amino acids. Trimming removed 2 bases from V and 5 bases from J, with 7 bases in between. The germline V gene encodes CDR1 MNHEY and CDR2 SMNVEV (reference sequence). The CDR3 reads CASSLRGDEQYF. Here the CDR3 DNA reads TGTGCCAGCAGTTTACGAGGGGACGAGCAGTACTTC.

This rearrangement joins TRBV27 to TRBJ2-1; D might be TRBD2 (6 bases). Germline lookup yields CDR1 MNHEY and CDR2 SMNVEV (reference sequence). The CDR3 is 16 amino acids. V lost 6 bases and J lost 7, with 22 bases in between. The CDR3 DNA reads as TGTGCCAGCAGCCCAACGGGGGACTCGCGGGTTAATGAGCAGTTCTTC. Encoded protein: CASSPTGDSRVNEQFF.